The source of this T cell receptor (beta chain) is a study of identical twins (dated by TCRdb to 2015 to 2016). For the study in its entirety: To test whether fetal clonotypes persist, the study used deep sequencing on TCR alpha and beta repertoires from monozygotic twins, unrelated adults of various ages, and cord blood. To rule out contamination, replicate twin experiments were performed at different times with different library preparation protocols. General study outcomes and caveats: Compared with coincidental sharing between unrelated individuals, out-of-frame TCR alpha sequences shared between twins showed an excess of sequences with low generation probability. Because the same donors could not be followed over many years, the conclusions relied on cross-sectional statistical analysis. In beta out-of-frame sequences, excess twin sharing was weaker, because having fewer shared sequences lowered the signal-to-noise ratio. Zero-insertion analyses could be partly confounded by invariant T cells such as MAIT and iNKT, though diverse VJ usage argued against such confounding for most clonotypes. Fewer insertions were carried by abundant cord blood beta clonotypes, a similar but weaker trend appeared in young adult naive repertoires, and no such trend appeared in memory repertoires. In monozygotic twins, out-of-frame TCR alpha sharing was systematically underestimated by recombination models, although the models agreed with sharing between unrelated individuals.

This clonotype was detected a few times. Its cognate antigen has yet to be identified. No base quality values were provided; no much bigger clone lies one nucleotide off. The CDR3 spans 14 residues, from the cysteine through the phenylalanine. Just CDR3 DNA is preserved here, 42 bases in frame from base 1. According to the germline V gene, CDR1 reads SGHRS and CDR2 reads YFSETQ. Trimming removed 9 bases from V and 6 bases from J, leaving 20 bases between the germline ends. Library preparation was by 5' RACE. Instrument on record: Illumina HiSeq 2000. A universal primer binding site was introduced by template switching, and a unique molecular identifier was present in the final cDNA, enabling accurate counting of TCR cDNA molecules. Specific primers in the conserved constant-segment region were used to synthesize first-strand cDNA for TCR alpha and beta chains. To control for contamination, each cDNA library was double barcoded with a SMART-Mk sample barcode plus Illumina barcodes. Two successive PCR steps introduced TruSeq adapter sequences along with Illumina sample barcodes. TCR alpha and beta cDNA libraries were sequenced on the Illumina HiSeq platform with custom primers. Processing in the source paper ran as follows. MiGEC was used to process raw reads and extract unique molecular identifiers, and MiXCR was used to find CDR3 positions. For each individual, recombination models were inferred using an EM algorithm with the repgenHMM and IGoR tools. The tcR package in R was used for shared clonotype analysis, with sharing normalized by the product of cloneset sizes. Out-of-frame nonproductive sequences were analyzed to study raw recombination free of thymic and clonal selection effects. Using fastp at Q25 and MiXCR, TCRdb reprocessed the public reads and kept productive beta chains. A single entry per CDR3 protein holds the most common genes and DNA from its merged rows. The V and J calls were not made by the authors but by TCRdb's processing. The sample has 540,000 or so distinct CDR3 sequences on record, about 22% of them singletons. The top ten clones comprise 0.48% of the sample.

Every donor in the study was a healthy Caucasian. Three pairs of female monozygotic twins, all aged about 18 to 29 years, made up the twin cohort. Positive isolation kits from Invitrogen were used to isolate CD4+ and CD8+ T cell populations. These same records also appear under a second study, on yellow fever vaccine responses in identical twins. From that second study: The authors reported that the T cell response to vaccination in identical twins appeared partly convergent and partly personalized. In identical twins, the study followed T cell clones that responded to the vaccine with precision.

This clonotype was obtained from a woman between 18 and 29 years old in good health. The sequenced sample was CD4+ T cells sorted from blood. The chain uses TRBV5-1 and TRBJ2-3; the D region possibly corresponds to TRBD1 (6 bases align). The CDR3 in this case is CATRPGTQGDTQYF. The nucleotides read TGCGCCACCCGACCCGGGACCCAGGGGGATACGCAGTATTTT. The reference TRBV5-1 and TRBJ2-3 proteins fill in what lies around the CDR3, so the full variable domain reads KAGVTQTPRYLIKTRGQQVTLSCSPISGHRSVSWYQQTPGQGLQFLFEYFSETQRNKGNFPGRFSGRQFSNSRSEMNVSTLELGDSALYLCATRPGTQGDTQYFGPGTRLTVL.